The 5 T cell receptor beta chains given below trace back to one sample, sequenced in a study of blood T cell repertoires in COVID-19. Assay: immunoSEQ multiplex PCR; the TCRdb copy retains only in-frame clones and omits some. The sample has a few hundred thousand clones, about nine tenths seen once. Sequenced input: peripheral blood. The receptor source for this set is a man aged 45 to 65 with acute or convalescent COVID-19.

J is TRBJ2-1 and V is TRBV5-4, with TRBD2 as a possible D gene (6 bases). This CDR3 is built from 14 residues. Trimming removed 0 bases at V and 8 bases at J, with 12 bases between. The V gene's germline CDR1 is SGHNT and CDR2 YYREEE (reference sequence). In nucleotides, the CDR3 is TGTGCCAGCAGCTTGGGTTCGCGGGGCCATGAGCAGTTCTTC. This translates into CASSLGSRGHEQFF.

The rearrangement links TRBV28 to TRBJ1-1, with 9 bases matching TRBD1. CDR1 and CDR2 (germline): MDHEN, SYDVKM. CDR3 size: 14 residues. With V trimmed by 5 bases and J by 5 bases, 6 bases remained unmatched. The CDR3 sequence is CASSIGTGWTEAFF. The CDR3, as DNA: TGTGCCAGCAGTATCGGGACAGGGTGGACTGAAGCTTTCTTT.

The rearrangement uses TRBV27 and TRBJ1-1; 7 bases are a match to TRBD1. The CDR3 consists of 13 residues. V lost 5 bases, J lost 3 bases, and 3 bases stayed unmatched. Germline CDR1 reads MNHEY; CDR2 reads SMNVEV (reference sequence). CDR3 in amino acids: CASSKQGYTEAFF. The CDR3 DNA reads TGTGCCAGCAGTAAACAGGGGTACACTGAAGCTTTCTTT.

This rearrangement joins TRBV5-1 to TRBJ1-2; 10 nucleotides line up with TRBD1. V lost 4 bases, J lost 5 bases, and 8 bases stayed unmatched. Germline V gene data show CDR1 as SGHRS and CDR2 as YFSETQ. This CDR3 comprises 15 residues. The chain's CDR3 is CASSGDPGQGYGYTF. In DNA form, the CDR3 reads TGCGCCAGCAGCGGTGATCCGGGACAGGGGTATGGCTACACCTTC. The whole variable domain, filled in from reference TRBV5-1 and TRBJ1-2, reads KAGVTQTPRYLIKTRGQQVTLSCSPISGHRSVSWYQQTPGQGLQFLFEYFSETQRNKGNFPGRFSGRQFSNSRSEMNVSTLELGDSALYLCASSGDPGQGYGYTFGSGTRLTVV.

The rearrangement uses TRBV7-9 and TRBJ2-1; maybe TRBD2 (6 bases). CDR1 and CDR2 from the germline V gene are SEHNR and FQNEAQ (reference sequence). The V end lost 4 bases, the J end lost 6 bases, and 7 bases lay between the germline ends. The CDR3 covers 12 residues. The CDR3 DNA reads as TGTGCCAGCAGCTCGCGGGGCAATGAGCAGTTCTTC. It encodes CASSSRGNEQFF.